The T cell receptor beta chain described here comes from a study of neurological immune-mediated disorders. Study conclusions and caveats: The multiple sclerosis repertoire cluster had no association with any clinical or MRI feature.

For this clonotype: The antigen is unknown. The germline gene is not matched at one end of the junction; a read error may be the cause.

The CDR3 spans 14 residues. Germline assignment: CDR1 SGHRS and CDR2 YFSETQ. Time point defined: longitudinal time-point 3. 2 million unsorted PBMCs were stored in RNAlater at -80 °C before RNA extraction. MiXCR was run by TCRdb on the 5' RACE reads, yielding one entry per CDR3 protein. The sample carries about 81,000 distinct CDR3 sequences, roughly 4.5% recorded once. The rearrangement uses TRBV5-1 and TRBJ2-5; perhaps TRBD1 as D (6 bases). The TCR was taken from a woman aged 55-69 years with multiple sclerosis. Sequenced input: PBMCs. The CDR3 nucleotides are TGCGCCAGCAGCCCTACAGGGAACAAAGAGACCAAGTACTTC. It codes for CASSPTGNKETKYF.